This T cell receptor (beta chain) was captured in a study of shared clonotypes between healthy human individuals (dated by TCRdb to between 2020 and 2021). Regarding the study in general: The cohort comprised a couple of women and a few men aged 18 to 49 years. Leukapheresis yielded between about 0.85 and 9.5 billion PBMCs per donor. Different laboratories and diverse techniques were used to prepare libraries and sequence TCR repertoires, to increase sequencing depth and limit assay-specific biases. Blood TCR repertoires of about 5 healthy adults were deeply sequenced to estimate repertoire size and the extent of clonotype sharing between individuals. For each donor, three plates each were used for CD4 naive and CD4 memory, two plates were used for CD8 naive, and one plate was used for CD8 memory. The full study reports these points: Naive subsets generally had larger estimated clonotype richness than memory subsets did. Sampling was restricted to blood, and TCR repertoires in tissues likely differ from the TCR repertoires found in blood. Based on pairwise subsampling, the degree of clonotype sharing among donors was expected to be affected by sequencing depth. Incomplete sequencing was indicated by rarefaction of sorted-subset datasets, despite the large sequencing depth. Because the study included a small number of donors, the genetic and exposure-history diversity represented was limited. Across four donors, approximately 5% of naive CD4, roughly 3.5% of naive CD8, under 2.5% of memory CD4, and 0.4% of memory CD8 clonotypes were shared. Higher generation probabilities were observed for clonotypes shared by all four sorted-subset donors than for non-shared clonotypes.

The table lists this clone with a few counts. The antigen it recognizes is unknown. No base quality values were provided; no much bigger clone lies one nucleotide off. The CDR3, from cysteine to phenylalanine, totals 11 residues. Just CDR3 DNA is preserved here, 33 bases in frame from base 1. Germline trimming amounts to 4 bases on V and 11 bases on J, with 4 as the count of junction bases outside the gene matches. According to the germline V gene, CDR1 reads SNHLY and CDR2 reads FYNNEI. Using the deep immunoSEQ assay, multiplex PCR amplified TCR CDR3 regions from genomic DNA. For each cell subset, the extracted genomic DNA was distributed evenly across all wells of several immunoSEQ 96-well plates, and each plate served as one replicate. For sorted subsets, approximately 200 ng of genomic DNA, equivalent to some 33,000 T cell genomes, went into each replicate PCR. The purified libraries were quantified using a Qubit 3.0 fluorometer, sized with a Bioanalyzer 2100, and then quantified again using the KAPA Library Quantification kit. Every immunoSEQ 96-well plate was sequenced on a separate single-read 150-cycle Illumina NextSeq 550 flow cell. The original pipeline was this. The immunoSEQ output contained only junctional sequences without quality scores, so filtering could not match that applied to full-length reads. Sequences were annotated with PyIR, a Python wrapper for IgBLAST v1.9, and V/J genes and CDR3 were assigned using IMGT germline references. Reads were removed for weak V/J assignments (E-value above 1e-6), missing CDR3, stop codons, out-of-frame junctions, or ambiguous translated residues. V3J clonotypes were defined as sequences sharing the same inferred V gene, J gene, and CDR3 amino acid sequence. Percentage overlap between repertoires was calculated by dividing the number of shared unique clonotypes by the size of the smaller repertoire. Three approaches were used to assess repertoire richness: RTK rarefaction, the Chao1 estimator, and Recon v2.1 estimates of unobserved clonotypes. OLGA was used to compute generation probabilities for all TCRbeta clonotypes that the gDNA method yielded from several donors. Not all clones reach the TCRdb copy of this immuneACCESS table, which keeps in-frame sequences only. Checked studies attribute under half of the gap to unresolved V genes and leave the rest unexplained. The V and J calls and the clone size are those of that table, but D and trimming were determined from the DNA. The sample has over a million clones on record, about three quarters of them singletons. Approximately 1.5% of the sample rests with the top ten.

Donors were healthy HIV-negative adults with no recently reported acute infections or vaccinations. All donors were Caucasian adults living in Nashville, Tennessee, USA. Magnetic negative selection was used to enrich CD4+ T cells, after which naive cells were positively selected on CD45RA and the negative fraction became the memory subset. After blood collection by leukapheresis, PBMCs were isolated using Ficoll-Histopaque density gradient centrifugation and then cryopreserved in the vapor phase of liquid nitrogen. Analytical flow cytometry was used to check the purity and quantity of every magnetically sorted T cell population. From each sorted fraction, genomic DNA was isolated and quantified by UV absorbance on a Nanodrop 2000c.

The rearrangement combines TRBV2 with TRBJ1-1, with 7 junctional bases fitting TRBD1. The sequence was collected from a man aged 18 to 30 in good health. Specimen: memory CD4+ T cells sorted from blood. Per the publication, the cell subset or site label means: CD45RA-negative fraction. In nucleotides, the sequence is TGTGCCAGCAGTGTCGACAGGGTTGCTTTCTTT. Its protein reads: CASSVDRVAFF. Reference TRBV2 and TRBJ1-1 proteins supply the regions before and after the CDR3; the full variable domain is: EPEVTQTPSHQVTQMGQEVILRCVPISNHLYFYWYRQILGQKVEFLVSFYNNEISEKSEIFDDQFSVERPDGSNFTLKIRSTKLEDSAMYFCASSVDRVAFFGQGTRLTVV.